One and the same sample provided the 20 T cell receptor beta chains below, sequenced in a study of blood T cells in healthy people across ages (dated by TCRdb to between 2015 and 2016). The protocol used for the library was 5' RACE. TCRdb lists the instrument as Illumina HiSeq 2500. A second roughly 7 to 12 cycle PCR used a sample-barcoded 5' primer and a J-beta primer mix. Clones were called with MiXCR by TCRdb after fastp trimmed the public reads at Q25, and only in-frame beta chains were retained. Duplicate CDR3 protein sequences are folded into a single record with the most common DNA and genes. This sample gives around 990,000 distinct CDR3 sequences in total; under 30% of them show up just once. Of the sample, around 0.75% falls within the top ten clones. A further study also used this sample, focusing on T cells of mothers and their children.

Sequenced sample: blood. The origin of the receptors is a girl aged 2 to 9 in good health.

With regard to this clonotype: A much bigger clone sits one base away, suggesting this may be a read error. No conserved phenylalanine or tryptophan ends this CDR3, so it is likely a read error. The chain has TRBV3-1 and TRBJ2-5; 11 positions agree with TRBD2. The CDR3 is 16 residues long. The ends lost 0 bases at V and 6 bases at J; junction bases unmatched: 6. Germline CDR1 reads LGHDT; CDR2 reads YNNKEL (reference sequence). The CDR3 sequence: CASSQDLAGGRQTQYL. The CDR3 region has the DNA TGTGCCAGCAGCCAAGATTTAGCGGGAGGGCGGCAGACCCAGTACCTC.

This chain uses TRBV12-3 or TRBV12-4 with TRBJ1-2, with D possibly TRBD1 on 5 matching bases. This CDR3 is built from 17 residues. V was shortened by 1 base and J by 8 bases, with 23 bases between the two germline ends. This chain's CDR3 is CASSLDSWSREERGYTF. The CDR3 DNA follows: TGTGCCAGCAGTTTAGATTCGTGGTCCAGGGAGGAGCGGGGCTACACCTTC.

This chain joins TRBV11-3 and TRBJ2-1; D call uncertain. V was pared by 2 bases and J by 5 bases, with 13 bases between. Germline V gene data show CDR1 as SGHNT and CDR2 as YENEEA. The CDR3 has 15 amino acids. CDR3 protein: CASSLSSLRDNEQFF. The CDR3 nucleotides read TGTGCCAGCAGCTTATCTTCACTCCGAGACAATGAGCAGTTCTTC.

In its sample, this clonotype was seen a few times. The chain couples TRBV29-1 to TRBJ2-7; perhaps TRBD2 as D (7 bases). CDR3 size: 14 residues. With 8 bases removed from V and 0 bases from J, the gap between germline ends came to 17 bases. Germline-derived CDR1 and CDR2 are SQVTM and ANQGSEA. CDR3 sequence: CSTLGGGSSYEQYF. The CDR3 DNA is TGCAGCACCCTAGGGGGGGGAAGCTCCTACGAGCAGTACTTC.

There are a few counts of this clonotype. The chain is built from TRBV10-3 and TRBJ2-5; D perhaps matches TRBD2 (6 bases). There are 13 residues in the CDR3. V shed 6 bases and J shed 1 base, with 9 bases lying between them. Germline V lookup: CDR1 ENHRY, CDR2 SYGVKD. CDR3 sequence: CAIREGSQETQYF. CDR3 coding DNA: TGTGCCATCAGGGAGGGATCCCAAGAGACCCAGTACTTC.

The chain couples TRBV14 to TRBJ2-5; D call uncertain. The germline gives CDR1 SGHDN, CDR2 FVKESK. This CDR3 is built from 16 residues. The V end lost 0 bases, the J end lost 6 bases, and 17 bases lay between the germline ends. In DNA form, the CDR3 reads TGTGCCAGCAGCCAAGATGCGCGGCAACTCGGGCAGACCCAGTACTTC. It yields the protein CASSQDARQLGQTQYF.

This clonotype was found a few times. The chain recombines TRBV3-1 with TRBJ2-7; D is ambiguous. The V end was cut by 2 bases, the J end by 5 bases, with 10 bases between. CDR3 size: 13 residues. CDR1 and CDR2 from the germline V gene are LGHDT and YNNKEL (reference sequence). CDR3 amino acids: CASSQPNRDEQYF. The CDR3 bases are TGTGCCAGCAGCCAACCCAACAGAGACGAGCAGTACTTC.

V and J are TRBV4-3 and TRBJ2-4; no clear D gene. The germline V gene encodes CDR1 LGHNA and CDR2 YSLEER. The CDR3 loop spans 16 amino acids. Between the trimmed V and J ends, which lost 1 base and 3 bases, there was a span of 13 bases. The CDR3 bases are TGCGCCAGCAGCCAAGTCCGCCCAGAAGGCAAAAACATTCAGTACTTC. Amino acid sequence: CASSQVRPEGKNIQYF.

Comment on this clonotype: Germline is not matched at one junction end, which may reflect a read error. CDR3 in DNA: TGTGCCAGCAGTAATAGCAATGAGCAGCTCTTC. This codes for CASSNSNEQLF. This chain joins TRBV12-3 or TRBV12-4 and TRBJ2-5; D gene uncertain. The CDR3 consists of 11 residues.

This clonotype has more than one count but fewer than ten. This chain joins TRBV12-3 or TRBV12-4 and TRBJ2-7; no definite D call. V gave up 1 base and J gave up 4 bases, with 11 bases separating them. CDR3 length equals 14 residues. CDR3 residues: CASSLEAPAYEQYF. CDR3 sequence (DNA): TGTGCCAGCAGTTTAGAGGCCCCGGCTTACGAGCAGTACTTC.

The chain is built from TRBV11-2 and TRBJ2-5; possible D gene TRBD1, 6 bases. CDR1 SGHAT and CDR2 FQNNGV come from the germline V gene. The CDR3 consists of 15 residues. V lost 1 base and J lost 5, with 14 bases in between. This CDR3 reads CASSLGPTGWETQYF. The CDR3 DNA is TGTGCCAGCAGCTTAGGTCCAACAGGGTGGGAGACCCAGTACTTC.

The chain carries TRBV20-1 and TRBJ1-2; TRBD1 is a possible D gene (5 bases). This CDR3 has 13 residues. V lost 3 bases, J lost 2 bases, and 10 bases lay in between. CDR1 and CDR2 (germline): DFQATT, SNEGSKA (reference sequence). CDR3 in amino acids: CSARDTTNYGYTF. The CDR3, as DNA: TGCAGTGCTAGGGACACGACGAACTATGGCTACACCTTC.

This clonotype was found a few times. The J gene is TRBJ2-7, the V gene TRBV15, with 9 bases identical to TRBD1. J was trimmed by 3 bases and V by 2 bases; bases with no gene match: 2. CDR3 size: 14 residues. Looked up from germline, CDR1 is LNHNV and CDR2 is YYDKDF (reference sequence). For the CDR3, the DNA is TGTGCCACCAGCAGATGGACAGGGGACTACGAGCAGTACTTC. Its translation is CATSRWTGDYEQYF.

The chain employs TRBV28 and TRBJ2-6; D not resolved. The CDR3 has 15 amino acids. CDR1 MDHEN and CDR2 SYDVKM come from the germline V gene. V was trimmed by 7 bases and J by 0 bases, leaving 10 bases between them. The CDR3 region has the DNA TGTGCCAGCAAACAGACTTCCTCTGGGGCCAACGTCCTGACTTTC. As protein: CASKQTSSGANVLTF. The whole variable domain, remainder taken from reference TRBV28 and TRBJ2-6, is DVKVTQSSRYLVKRTGEKVFLECVQDMDHENMFWYRQDPGLGLRLIYFSYDVKMKEKGDIPEGYSVSREKKERFSLILESASTNQTSMYLCASKQTSSGANVLTFGAGSRLTVL.

The chain couples TRBV5-1 to TRBJ2-1; D is unresolved. Per the germline V gene, CDR1 is SGHRS and CDR2 is YFSETQ. The CDR3 sequence is 17 residues long. V was clipped by 4 bases and J by 4 bases, with 21 bases between them. In DNA form, the CDR3 reads TGCGCCAGCAGCCTAGAGGCTACCGACATGCTTTACAATGAGCAGTTCTTC. Residues: CASSLEATDMLYNEQFF.

The table lists this clonotype with a few counts. This sequence joins TRBV5-1 and TRBJ1-4; 7 bases align to TRBD1. The length of the CDR3 is 17 residues. Per the germline V gene, CDR1 is SGHRS and CDR2 is YFSETQ. V dropped 0 bases and J dropped 13; count of bases not matched to a gene: 18. The CDR3 nucleotides read TGCGCCAGCAGCTTGGAAGGGACAGTCCCTTACCTAGGGGGACTGTTTTTT. It encodes CASSLEGTVPYLGGLFF. The full variable domain, with the rest looked up from reference TRBV5-1 and TRBJ1-4, is KAGVTQTPRYLIKTRGQQVTLSCSPISGHRSVSWYQQTPGQGLQFLFEYFSETQRNKGNFPGRFSGRQFSNSRSEMNVSTLELGDSALYLCASSLEGTVPYLGGLFFGSGTQLSVL.

The chain is built from TRBV4-3 and TRBJ1-4; D remains ambiguous. CDR3 length: 16 residues. The V and J ends lost 0 bases and 8 bases respectively, with 16 bases between them. Looked up from germline, CDR1 is LGHNA and CDR2 is YSLEER. The CDR3 spells CASSQDSLGEPEKLFF. In DNA, the CDR3 is TGCGCCAGCAGCCAAGATTCGTTGGGAGAGCCAGAAAAACTGTTTTTT.

This clonotype has only one observation. This chain connects TRBV20-1 to TRBJ2-1; TRBD2 is a possible D gene (6 bases). The V end was cut by 0 bases, the J end by 3 bases, with 21 bases between. The germline V gene has CDR1 DFQATT and CDR2 SNEGSKA (reference sequence). The CDR3 covers 18 residues. CDR3 protein: CSARDGVRGGAFYNEQFF. The CDR3 DNA reads as TGCAGTGCTAGAGATGGGGTGCGAGGCGGGGCCTTCTACAATGAGCAGTTCTTC.

The CDR3 region is CASSFLDRGTSEAFF. The CDR3 nucleotides are TGTGCCAGCAGCTTTTTGGACAGGGGTACGAGTGAAGCTTTCTTT. The V gene is TRBV13, the J gene TRBJ1-1; 9 nucleotides line up with TRBD1. The CDR3 sequence is 15 residues long. V gave up 3 bases and J gave up 7 bases; unmatched junction bases: 9. Germline V gene lookup returns CDR1 PRHDT and CDR2 FYEKMQ (reference sequence).

This clonotype was counted a few times. CDR3 region: CASSSRDRGNQPQHF. The DNA of the CDR3 is TGTGCCAGCAGCTCCCGGGACAGGGGAAATCAGCCCCAGCATTTT. The V call is TRBV7-8, the J call TRBJ1-5; TRBD1 aligns across 10 bases. J was trimmed by 4 bases and V by 4 bases; bases with no gene match: 4. The CDR3 sequence is 15 residues long. The germline V gene encodes CDR1 SGHVS and CDR2 FQNEAQ.